This T cell receptor beta chain was profiled in a study of CD8 T cells in Susac syndrome. Looking at the study overall: When blood was collected, patients with Susac syndrome were therapy-naive, were taking corticosteroids, or were receiving intravenous immunoglobulin alone.

RNA was extracted with the RNeasy kit, and a quantity of roughly 0.45 to 1 ug was reverse transcribed using random hexamers. TCRdb re-derived calls from the immunoSEQ multiplex PCR reads in MiXCR, one entry per CDR3 protein. The sample includes about 120,000 distinct CDR3 sequences, around 96% of them seen just once. J was trimmed by 1 base and V by 5 bases; bases with no gene match: 10. This CDR3 is 16 amino acids long. CDR1 and CDR2 (germline): SGHVS, FQNEAQ. The sample was CD4+ T cells from PBMCs. The rearrangement joins TRBV7-8 to TRBJ2-5, with TRBD1 matching 7 bases. This TCR derives from a human donor with Susac syndrome. This chain's CDR3 is CASSGTAHGPQETQYF. CDR3 nucleotide sequence: TGTGCCAGCAGCGGGACAGCCCACGGCCCCCAAGAGACCCAGTACTTC. The entire variable domain, with the rest obtained from reference TRBV7-8 and TRBJ2-5, is as follows: GAGVSQSPRYKVAKRGQDVALRCDPISGHVSLFWYQQALGQGPEFLTYFQNEAQLDKSGLPSDRFFAERPEGSVSTLKIQRTQQEDSAVYLCASSGTAHGPQETQYFGPGTRLLVL.